This T cell receptor beta chain was sequenced in a study of PD-1 blockade in classical Hodgkin lymphoma. Sequencing used immunoSEQ multiplex PCR; TCRdb keeps in-frame clones, though not all of them. This sample has approximately 58,000 clones; around 93% occur once, and the top ten carry 8.5% to 12%. Relapse after autologous stem cell transplantation occurred in every patient, and brentuximab vedotin exposure varied. Germline lookup yields CDR1 SNHLY and CDR2 FYNNEI. Trimming cost V 3 bases and J 5 bases, with 16 bases left between them. This CDR3 has 15 amino acids. The sequencing used peripheral blood mononuclear cells (PBMCs), collected before the second cycle of nivolumab. The receptor was derived from a human donor with classical Hodgkin lymphoma. The chain combines TRBV2 with TRBJ2-5; D ambiguous. The CDR3 DNA is TGTGCCAGCAGTGAGGGGTATGGCAGGCGGGAGACCCAGTACTTC. Amino acid sequence: CASSEGYGRRETQYF. The variable domain in full, with the rest retrieved from reference TRBV2 and TRBJ2-5, is EPEVTQTPSHQVTQMGQEVILRCVPISNHLYFYWYRQILGQKVEFLVSFYNNEISEKSEIFDDQFSVERPDGSNFTLKIRSTKLEDSAMYFCASSEGYGRRETQYFGPGTRLLVL.